This entry is about one T cell receptor (beta chain). Method: immunoSEQ multiplex PCR; TCRdb's copy keeps in-frame clones and lacks some. The sample yields roughly 70,000 clones, around 86% seen once. The data belong to a study of OX40 agonist ivuxolimab in advanced cancers. This clonotype was obtained from an adult with an advanced solid tumor such as melanoma, head and neck, liver or kidney cancer. This sample comprised CD4+ or CD8+ T cells sorted from blood, obtained in a trial of the OX40 agonist ivuxolimab.

In nucleotides, the CDR3 is TGTGCCAGCTCACCACCCGGCAGGGGGCCTGGAAACACCATATATTTT. Its translation: CASSPPGRGPGNTIYF. The V gene is TRBV18, the J gene TRBJ1-3, with 8 bases aligning to TRBD1. V lost 0 bases and J lost 2; bases outside the gene matches: 3. The CDR3 runs 16 residues. CDR1 is KGHSH, CDR2 LQKENI, per germline. Together with reference TRBV18 and TRBJ1-3, the CDR3 gives the full variable domain: NAGVMQNPRHLVRRRGQEARLRCSPMKGHSHVYWYRQLPEEGLKFMVYLQKENIIDESGMPKERFSAEFPKEGPSILRIQQVVRGDSAAYFCASSPPGRGPGNTIYFGEGSWLTVV.